This is a list of T cell receptor beta chains from one sample in a study of graft-versus-host responses after intestinal transplantation. Generated by immunoSEQ multiplex PCR, the TCRdb table keeps only in-frame clones and is missing some. The table has 7,500 to 9,000 clones, about 93% seen once. Source: PBMCs, taken 11 days after intestinal transplantation. The receptors derive from a human patient who received an intestinal transplant, so some T cells may come from the graft donor. Both conserved end residues are part of each CDR3. D genes are given only for firm matches. Rows give clone size only sometimes, using once, few, many, or a class for an expanded clone.

clone_size cdr3_length d_call j_call v_call cdr3_nt cdr3_aa
- 16 TRBD1 TRBJ1-6 TRBV5-1 TGCGCCAGCAGCTTCGTCCGACAGGGAGTAAATTCACCCCTCCACTTT CASSFVRQGVNSPLHF
- 16 TRBD1 TRBJ1-5 TRBV15 TGTGCCACCAGCAGAACTCTCGAGGGGGCTGGTCAGCCCCAGCATTTT CATSRTLEGAGQPQHF
- 14 - TRBJ2-1 TRBV19 TGTGCCAGTAGCCGGTGGGGCCCCAGCTGGGAGCAGTTCTTC CASSRWGPSWEQFF
- 13 - TRBJ1-1 TRBV29-1 TGCAGCGCCTCCCCCACAAGGGGCACTGAAGCTTTCTTT CSASPTRGTEAFF
- 13 - TRBJ1-1 TRBV5-1 TGCGCCAGCAGCTTGGAATCAAACACTGAAGCTTTCTTT CASSLESNTEAFF
- 16 - TRBJ1-6 TRBV6-5 TGTGCCAGCAGTTACGGAGCCGGGACTACTAATTCACCCCTCCACTTT CASSYGAGTTNSPLHF
- 15 - TRBJ1-1 TRBV9 TGTGCCAGCAGCGTAGGGGAGGGATGGGGCACTGAAGCTTTCTTT CASSVGEGWGTEAFF
- 14 - TRBJ2-7 TRBV29-1 TGCAGCGTTGAGACGGCTAGTCCTTCCTACGAGCAGTACTTC CSVETASPSYEQYF
- 15 TRBD1 TRBJ2-3 TRBV27 TGTGCCAGCAGTTGGACAGGCGCCCCCACAGATACGCAGTATTTT CASSWTGAPTDTQYF
- 14 - TRBJ2-2 TRBV27 TGTGCCAGCACCCTAAGCTGGGAGTCCGGGGAGCTGTTTTTT CASTLSWESGELFF
few 15 - TRBJ2-1 TRBV12-5 TGTGCTAGTGGTTTGGGAGGAGGCTCCTACAATGAGCAGTTCTTC CASGLGGGSYNEQFF
- 14 TRBD1 TRBJ1-4 TRBV6-1 TGTGCCAGCAGTGACAGGGGGCTCGTCGAAAAACTGTTTTTT CASSDRGLVEKLFF
- 14 - TRBJ2-7 TRBV6-5 TGTGCCAGCAGCAACCGGGACAACTCCTACGAGCAGTACTTC CASSNRDNSYEQYF
- 21 - TRBJ1-6 TRBV6-4 TGTGCCAGCAGTGACCCCCGGAGGAGGCAAGCCTCGAGCTCCTATAATTCACCCCTCCACTTT CASSDPRRRQASSSYNSPLHF
- 16 TRBD1 TRBJ1-5 TRBV27 TGTGCCAGCAGTCCGACAGGGGAAAGGGGCAATCAGCCCCAGCATTTT CASSPTGERGNQPQHF
- 17 TRBD1 TRBJ1-4 TRBV9 TGTGCCAGCAGCGATCCGGGACAGGGGACGACTAATGAAAAACTGTTTTTT CASSDPGQGTTNEKLFF
- 11 - TRBJ2-1 TRBV10-2 TGCGCCACCGGGCCAACAGGGCGACAGTTCTTC CATGPTGRQFF
- 15 - TRBJ2-2 TRBV14 TGTGCCAGCAGCCAGTTCCCGGGTATGAAGGCGGAGCTGTTTTTT CASSQFPGMKAELFF
- 15 - TRBJ2-5 TRBV2 TGTGCCAGCAGTGAAATGGCTAGCAGTCGGAAGACCCAGTACTTC CASSEMASSRKTQYF
- 15 TRBD1 TRBJ2-3 TRBV27 TGTGCCAGCAGTTCGATACAGGGGGCAGAGGATACGCAGTATTTT CASSSIQGAEDTQYF
- 17 TRBD1 TRBJ1-1 TRBV5-1 TGCGCCAGCAGCTTGGGGGACAGGGAGGCCATGAACACTGAAGCTTTCTTT CASSLGDREAMNTEAFF
- 17 TRBD2 TRBJ2-3 TRBV28 TGTGCCAGCAGTTTAAGGACTAGCGGGGGGACCACAGATACGCAGTATTTT CASSLRTSGGTTDTQYF
few 14 TRBD2 TRBJ2-1 TRBV28 TGTGCCAGCTGTCAGCGGGAGGTCAACAATGAGCAGTTCTTC CASCQREVNNEQFF
few 16 - TRBJ2-6 TRBV6-1 TGTGCCAGCAGTGCCGTAATCTGGCCTGGGGCCAACGTCCTGACTTTC CASSAVIWPGANVLTF
- 11 - TRBJ2-2 TRBV6-6 TGTGCCAGCAGTTGGACTGGGGAGCTGTTTTTT CASSWTGELFF
- 15 TRBD1 TRBJ1-5 TRBV28 TGTGCCAGCGGGACCTTGGACAGGGTTGATCAGCCCCAGCATTTT CASGTLDRVDQPQHF
- 13 - TRBJ1-2 TRBV30 TGTGCCTGGAGAACGGGGACACCGTATGGCTACACCTTC CAWRTGTPYGYTF
- 17 - TRBJ2-2 TRBV7-6 TGTGCCAGCATGGGTTCGTGGGGGGGGCAGGACACCGGGGAGCTGTTTTTT CASMGSWGGQDTGELFF
- 12 - TRBJ1-2 TRBV5-5 TGTGCCAGCAGCTTGGGGTATGAAGCTACCACCTTC CASSLGYEATTF
- 12 TRBD2 TRBJ2-7 TRBV5-1 TGCGCCAGCAGCTTGGCCGGGGGGGAGCAGTACTTC CASSLAGGEQYF
- 13 - TRBJ1-1 TRBV28 TGTGCCAGCAGTTTCAGGCAGAACACTGAAGCTTTCTTT CASSFRQNTEAFF
- 13 - TRBJ2-6 TRBV1 TGCACCAGCAGCACGAGTCGGGCCAACGTCCTGACTTTC CTSSTSRANVLTF
- 15 - TRBJ1-5 TRBV4-2 TGTGCCAGCAGCCCGGCGGGATCCGGCAATCAGCCCCAGCATTTT CASSPAGSGNQPQHF
- 15 TRBD2 TRBJ2-3 TRBV27 TGTGCCAGCAGTTTGGGGGGGAGCGACACAGATACGCAGTATTTT CASSLGGSDTDTQYF
- 13 - TRBJ2-3 TRBV5-1 TGCGCCAGCAGCTTGGAACACACAGATACGCAGTATTTT CASSLEHTDTQYF
- 16 TRBD1 TRBJ1-4 TRBV27 TGTGCCAGCAGTTCGTCCCGGGACAGGGGGTTTGAAAAACTGTTTTTT CASSSSRDRGFEKLFF
- 12 - TRBJ1-1 TRBV19 TGTGCCAGTAGTATAGCGTCAGATGAAGCTTTCTTT CASSIASDEAFF
- 14 TRBD1 TRBJ2-7 TRBV28 TGTGCCAGCAGTTCGGGACAGGGATGGTACGAGCAGTACTTC CASSSGQGWYEQYF